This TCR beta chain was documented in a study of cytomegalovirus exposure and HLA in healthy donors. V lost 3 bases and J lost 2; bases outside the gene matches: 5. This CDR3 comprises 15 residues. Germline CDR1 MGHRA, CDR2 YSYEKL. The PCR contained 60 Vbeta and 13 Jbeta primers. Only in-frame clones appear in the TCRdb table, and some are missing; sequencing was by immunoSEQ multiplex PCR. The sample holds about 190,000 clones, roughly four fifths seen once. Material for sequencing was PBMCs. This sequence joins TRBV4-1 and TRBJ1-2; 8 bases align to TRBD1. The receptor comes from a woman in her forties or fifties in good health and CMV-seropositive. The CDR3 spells CASSQVRQGNYGYTF. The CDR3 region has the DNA TGCGCCAGCAGCCAGGTCAGACAGGGGAACTATGGCTACACCTTC.